Listed below are T cell receptor beta chains from one sample, sequenced in a study of OX40 agonist ivuxolimab in advanced cancers. Sequencing used immunoSEQ multiplex PCR; TCRdb keeps in-frame clones, though not all of them. The repertoire holds 75,000 to 90,000 clones, with about 90% as singletons. This sample comprised CD4+ or CD8+ T cells sorted from blood, obtained in a trial of the OX40 agonist ivuxolimab. Every receptor here comes from an adult with an advanced solid tumor such as melanoma, head and neck, liver or kidney cancer. Both conserved end residues are part of each CDR3. A D gene is named only where the DNA matches it firmly. Not all rows give a size; the values are once, few, many and, for expanded clones, a class.

j_call d_call v_call clone_size cdr3_nt cdr3_aa
TRBJ2-1 . TRBV9 . TGTGCCAGCAGCCCGGGATCATCGGTAATAAGGTTCTTC CASSPGSSVIRFF
TRBJ2-1 TRBD2 TRBV28 . TGTGCCACCAGGACTAGCGGGGGGGGAGGCTACAATGAGCAGTTCTTC CATRTSGGGGYNEQFF
TRBJ2-3 . TRBV5-1 . TGCGCCAGCAGCTTGTTGTCACCTGGGGATACGCAGTATTTT CASSLLSPGDTQYF
TRBJ1-2 . TRBV7-7 . TGTGCTTGGGGCGCGACTAACTATGGCTACACCTTC CAWGATNYGYTF
TRBJ1-2 . TRBV4-1 . TGCGCCAGCAGCCAAGAATCGCAGATCTATGGCTACACCTTC CASSQESQIYGYTF
TRBJ1-5 TRBD1 TRBV4-1 . TGCGCCAGCAGCCAGGGACAGGGGGCATGGCAGCCCCAGCATTTT CASSQGQGAWQPQHF
TRBJ2-6 TRBD1 TRBV23-1 . TGCGCCAGCTATCGGATACAGGGGAGTGGGGCCAACGTCCTGACTTTC CASYRIQGSGANVLTF
TRBJ2-6 . TRBV5-1 . TGCGCCAGCCGAATCATCGTACAGGGCCCTGGGGCCAACGTCCTGACTTTC CASRIIVQGPGANVLTF
TRBJ2-7 . TRBV19 . TGTGCCAGTAGTATGGAGGGAAGCTACGAGCAGTACTTC CASSMEGSYEQYF
TRBJ2-2 . TRBV19 . TGTGCCAGTAGTATAGCCCAGAGCTGGAACACCGGGGAGCTGTTTTTT CASSIAQSWNTGELFF
TRBJ1-1 TRBD1 TRBV30 . TGTGCCTGGAGTACTCGGACAGGGAAAAGTACTGAAGCTTTCTTT CAWSTRTGKSTEAFF
TRBJ2-5 TRBD2 TRBV29-1 . TGCAGCGCTAAAAAGACTAGCGGGCAAGAGACCCAGTACTTC CSAKKTSGQETQYF
TRBJ1-1 . TRBV5-1 . TGCGCCAGCAGCTTGGTGACGGGGCTTGGGAACACTGAAGCTTTCTTT CASSLVTGLGNTEAFF
TRBJ2-7 . TRBV20-1 . TGCAGTGCTATGTCCTCCTACGAGCAGTACTTC CSAMSSYEQYF
TRBJ2-7 . TRBV11-2 . TGTGCCAGCAGCCGAGGACGGTTTTACGAGCAGTACTTC CASSRGRFYEQYF
TRBJ1-1 . TRBV7-2 . TGTGCCAGCAGCTTCGACAGGACTGAAGCTTTCTTT CASSFDRTEAFF
TRBJ2-3 TRBD1 TRBV10-1 . TGCGCCACCTCAAGGGGACAGGGAACAGATACGCAGTATTTT CATSRGQGTDTQYF
TRBJ2-3 . TRBV28 once TGTGCCAGCAGCTCAGGGGATAGCACAGATACGCAGTATTTT CASSSGDSTDTQYF
TRBJ2-7 TRBD2 TRBV5-5 . TGTGCCAGCAGCTCCGGGACTAGCAAGTACGAGCAGTACTTC CASSSGTSKYEQYF
TRBJ2-3 . TRBV19 . TGTGCCAGTAGTTCCCGGGGGGCGTCAGCAGATACGCAGTATTTT CASSSRGASADTQYF
TRBJ1-6 TRBD1 TRBV2 few TGTGCCAGCAGGGTGGACAGGGGTAATTCACCCCTCCACTTT CASRVDRGNSPLHF
TRBJ2-7 . TRBV25-1 few TGTGCCAGCAGTGAAAGGTCGGGGGCAGGCTACGAGCAGTACTTC CASSERSGAGYEQYF
TRBJ1-1 TRBD1 TRBV19 once TGTGCCAGTAGTATAGGGGACAGGGATGAAATAGCTGAAGCTTTCTTT CASSIGDRDEIAEAFF